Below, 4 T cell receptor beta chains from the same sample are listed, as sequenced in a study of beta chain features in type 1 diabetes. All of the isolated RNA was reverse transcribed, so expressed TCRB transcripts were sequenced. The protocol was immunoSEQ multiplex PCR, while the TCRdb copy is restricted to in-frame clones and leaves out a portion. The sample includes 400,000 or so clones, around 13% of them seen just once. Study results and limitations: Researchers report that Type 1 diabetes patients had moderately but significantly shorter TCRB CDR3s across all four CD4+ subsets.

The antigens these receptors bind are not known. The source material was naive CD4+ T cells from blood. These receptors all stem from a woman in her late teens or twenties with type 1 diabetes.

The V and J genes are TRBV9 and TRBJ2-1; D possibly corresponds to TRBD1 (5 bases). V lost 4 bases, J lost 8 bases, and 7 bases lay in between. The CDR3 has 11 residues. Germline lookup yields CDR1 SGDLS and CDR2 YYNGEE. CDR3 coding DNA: TGTGCCAGCAGCAAGGGGTATGAGCAGTTCTTC. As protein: CASSKGYEQFF. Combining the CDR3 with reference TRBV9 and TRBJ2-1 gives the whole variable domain DSGVTQTPKHLITATGQRVTLRCSPRSGDLSVYWYQQSLDQGLQFLIQYYNGEERAKGNILERFSAQQFPDLHSELNLSSLELGDSALYFCASSKGYEQFFGPGTRLTVL.

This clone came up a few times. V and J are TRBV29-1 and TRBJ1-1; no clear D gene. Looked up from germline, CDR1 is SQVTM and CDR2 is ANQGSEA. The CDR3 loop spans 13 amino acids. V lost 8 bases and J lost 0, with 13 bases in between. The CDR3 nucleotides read TGCAGCCTTAGCCCCCGGATGAACACTGAAGCTTTCTTT. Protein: CSLSPRMNTEAFF.

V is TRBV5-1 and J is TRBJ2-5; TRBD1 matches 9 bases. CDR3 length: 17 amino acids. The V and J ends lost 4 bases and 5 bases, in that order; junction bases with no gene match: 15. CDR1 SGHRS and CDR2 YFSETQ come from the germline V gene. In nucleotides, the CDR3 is TGCGCCAGCAGCCTGTTCCAGGAGGGACAGGGTCGGGAGACCCAGTACTTC. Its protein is CASSLFQEGQGRETQYF.

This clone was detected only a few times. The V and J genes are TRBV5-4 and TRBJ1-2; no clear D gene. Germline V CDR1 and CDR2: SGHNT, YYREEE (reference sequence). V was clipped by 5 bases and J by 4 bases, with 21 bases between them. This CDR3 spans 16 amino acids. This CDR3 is CASSWGISGVSYGYTF. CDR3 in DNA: TGTGCCAGCAGTTGGGGTATTTCCGGGGTATCCTATGGCTACACCTTC.